Sequencing of this TCR beta chain was carried out in a study of cytomegalovirus exposure and HLA in healthy donors. Regarding the study as a whole: Reports credit the classifier with highly specific, highly sensitive diagnosis of cytomegalovirus status.

Note on this clone: The antigen remains unidentified.

The germline V gene encodes CDR1 MNHNY and CDR2 SVGAGI (reference sequence). This CDR3 is built from 15 residues. V dropped 5 bases and J dropped 1; count of bases not matched to a gene: 7. Libraries were prepared by immunoSEQ multiplex PCR; TCRdb keeps only in-frame clonotypes and omits some of them. Found here are about 110,000 clones, 90% to 96% of them singletons; the top ten hold roughly 0.66%. The clonotype was recovered from a woman in her late teens or twenties in good health and CMV-seronegative. The chain uses TRBV6-6 and TRBJ1-2; 7 bases agree with TRBD1. The sequencing input was PBMCs. This CDR3 is CASSRNTGDNYGYTF. In DNA, the CDR3 is TGTGCCAGCAGTCGCAACACAGGGGATAACTATGGCTACACCTTC.